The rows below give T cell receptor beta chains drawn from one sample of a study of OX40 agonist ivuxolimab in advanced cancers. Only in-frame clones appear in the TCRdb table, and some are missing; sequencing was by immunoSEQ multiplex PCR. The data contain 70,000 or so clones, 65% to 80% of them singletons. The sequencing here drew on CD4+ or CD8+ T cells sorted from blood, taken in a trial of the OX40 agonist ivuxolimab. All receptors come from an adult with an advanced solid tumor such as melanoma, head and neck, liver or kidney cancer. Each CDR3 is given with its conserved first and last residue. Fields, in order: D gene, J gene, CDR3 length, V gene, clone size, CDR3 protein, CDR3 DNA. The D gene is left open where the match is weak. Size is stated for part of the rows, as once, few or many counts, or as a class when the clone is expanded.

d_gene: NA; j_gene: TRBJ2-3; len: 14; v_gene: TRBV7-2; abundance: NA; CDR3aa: CASSLRQTTDTQYF; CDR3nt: TGTGCCAGCAGCCTCCGACAGACCACAGATACGCAGTATTTT
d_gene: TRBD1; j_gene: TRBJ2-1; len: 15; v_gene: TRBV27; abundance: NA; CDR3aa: CAVKGGTGLYNEQFF; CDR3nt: TGTGCCGTCAAGGGTGGGACAGGGCTCTACAATGAGCAGTTCTTC
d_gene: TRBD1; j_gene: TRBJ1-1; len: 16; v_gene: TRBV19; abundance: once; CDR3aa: CASTPRTGGGNTEAFF; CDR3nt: TGTGCCAGTACCCCGCGGACAGGGGGCGGGAACACTGAAGCTTTCTTT
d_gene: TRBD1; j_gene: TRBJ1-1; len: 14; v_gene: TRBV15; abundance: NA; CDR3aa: CATSRQGATTEAFF; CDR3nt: TGTGCCACCAGTAGACAGGGGGCTACCACTGAAGCTTTCTTT
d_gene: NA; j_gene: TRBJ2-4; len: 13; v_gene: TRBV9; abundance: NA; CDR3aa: CASISGVQNIQYF; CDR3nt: TGTGCCAGCATATCAGGGGTACAAAACATTCAGTACTTC
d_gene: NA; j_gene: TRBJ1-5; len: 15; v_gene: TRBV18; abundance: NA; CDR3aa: CASSGSPMGNQPQHF; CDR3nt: TGTGCCAGCTCAGGGTCCCCTATGGGCAATCAGCCCCAGCATTTT
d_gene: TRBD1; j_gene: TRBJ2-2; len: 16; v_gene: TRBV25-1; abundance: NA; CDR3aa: CASRQKGQENTGELFF; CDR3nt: TGTGCCAGCAGGCAGAAGGGACAGGAGAACACCGGGGAGCTGTTTTTT
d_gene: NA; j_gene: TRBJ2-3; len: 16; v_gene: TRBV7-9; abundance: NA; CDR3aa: CASSLGNSGSTDTQYF; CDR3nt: TGTGCCAGCAGCTTAGGAAACTCGGGGAGCACAGATACGCAGTATTTT
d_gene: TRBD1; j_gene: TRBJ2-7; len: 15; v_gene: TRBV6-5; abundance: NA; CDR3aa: CASSKNRGVSYEQYF; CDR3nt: TGTGCCAGCAGTAAAAACAGGGGGGTATCCTACGAGCAGTACTTC
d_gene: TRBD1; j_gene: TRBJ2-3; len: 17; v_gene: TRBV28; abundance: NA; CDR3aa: CASSSTGGGPSTDTQYF; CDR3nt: TGTGCCAGCAGCTCAACAGGGGGCGGACCTAGCACAGATACGCAGTATTTT
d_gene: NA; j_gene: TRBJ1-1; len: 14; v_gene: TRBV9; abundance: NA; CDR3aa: CASSAQVTNTEAFF; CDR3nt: TGTGCCAGCAGCGCCCAAGTAACGAACACTGAAGCTTTCTTT
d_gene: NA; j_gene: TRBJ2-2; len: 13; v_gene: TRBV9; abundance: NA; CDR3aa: CASRKEGPGELFF; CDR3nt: TGTGCCAGCAGAAAGGAGGGTCCCGGGGAGCTGTTTTTT
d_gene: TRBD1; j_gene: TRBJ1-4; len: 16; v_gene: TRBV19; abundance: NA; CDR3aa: CASSDTPGQVNEKLFF; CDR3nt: TGTGCCAGTAGTGACACGCCGGGACAGGTTAATGAAAAACTGTTTTTT
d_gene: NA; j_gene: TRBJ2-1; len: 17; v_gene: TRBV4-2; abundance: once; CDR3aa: CASSQEGRGRGTNEQFF; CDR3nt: TGTGCCAGCAGCCAAGAAGGTCGGGGGCGGGGTACCAATGAGCAGTTCTTC
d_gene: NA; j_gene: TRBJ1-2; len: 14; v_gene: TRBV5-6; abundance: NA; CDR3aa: CASSLEQRLYGYTF; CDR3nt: TGTGCCAGCAGCTTGGAACAGCGTCTATATGGCTACACCTTC
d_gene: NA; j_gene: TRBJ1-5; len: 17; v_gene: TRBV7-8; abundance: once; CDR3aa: CASSSSTPFESNQPQHF; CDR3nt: TGTGCCAGCAGCTCCAGCACTCCCTTTGAGAGCAATCAGCCCCAGCATTTT
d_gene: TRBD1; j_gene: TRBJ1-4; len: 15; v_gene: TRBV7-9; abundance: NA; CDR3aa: CASSLGGQTREKLFF; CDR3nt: TGTGCCAGCAGCTTAGGGGGACAGACCCGTGAAAAACTGTTTTTT
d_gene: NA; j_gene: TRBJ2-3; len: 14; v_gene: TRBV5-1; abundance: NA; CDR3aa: CASRGGPGTDTQYF; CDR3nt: TGCGCCAGCAGGGGGGGGCCGGGCACAGATACGCAGTATTTT
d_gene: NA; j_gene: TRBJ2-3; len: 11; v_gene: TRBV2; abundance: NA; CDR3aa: CASSSGTTQYF; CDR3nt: TGTGCCAGCAGTTCCGGGACTACGCAGTATTTT
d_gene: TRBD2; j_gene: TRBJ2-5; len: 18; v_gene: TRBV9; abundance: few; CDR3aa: CASSPAGTSGGARETQYF; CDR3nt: TGTGCCAGCAGCCCGGCCGGGACTAGCGGGGGGGCGAGAGAGACCCAGTACTTC
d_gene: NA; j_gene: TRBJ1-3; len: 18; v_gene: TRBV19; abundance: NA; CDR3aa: CASRTTGTRSGGGNTIYF; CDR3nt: TGTGCCAGTAGAACGACCGGGACACGGTCCGGAGGTGGAAACACCATATATTTT
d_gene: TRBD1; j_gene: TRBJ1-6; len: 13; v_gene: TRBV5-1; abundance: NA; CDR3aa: CASSAIGGPPLHF; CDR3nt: TGCGCCAGCAGCGCCATAGGGGGCCCACCCCTCCACTTT
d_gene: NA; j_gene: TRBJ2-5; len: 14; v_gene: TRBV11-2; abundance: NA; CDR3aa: CASSLGGGKETQYF; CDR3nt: TGTGCCAGCAGCTTAGGAGGGGGTAAAGAGACCCAGTACTTC
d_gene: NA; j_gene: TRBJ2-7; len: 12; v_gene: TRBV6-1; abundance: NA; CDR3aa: CASRFRTYEQYF; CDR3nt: TGTGCCAGCAGGTTTCGGACGTACGAGCAGTACTTC
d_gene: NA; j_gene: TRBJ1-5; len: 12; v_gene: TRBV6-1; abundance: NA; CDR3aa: CASRALGQPQHF; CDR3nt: TGTGCCAGCAGGGCGCTTGGTCAGCCCCAGCATTTT
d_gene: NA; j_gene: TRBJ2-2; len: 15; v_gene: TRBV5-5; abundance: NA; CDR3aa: CASSPRRGNTGELFF; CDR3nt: TGTGCCAGCAGCCCCCGTAGGGGGAACACCGGGGAGCTGTTTTTT
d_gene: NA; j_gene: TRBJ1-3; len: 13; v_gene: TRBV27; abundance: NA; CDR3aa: CASSLKAGNTIYF; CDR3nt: TGTGCCAGCAGTTTAAAAGCTGGAAACACCATATATTTT
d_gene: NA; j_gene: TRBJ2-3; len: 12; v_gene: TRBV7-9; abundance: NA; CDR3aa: CASSDSTDTQYF; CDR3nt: TGTGCCAGCAGCGATAGCACAGATACGCAGTATTTT
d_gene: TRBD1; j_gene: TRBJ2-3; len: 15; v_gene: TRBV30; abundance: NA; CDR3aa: CAWSGRTGGTDTQYF; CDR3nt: TGTGCCTGGAGTGGTCGGACAGGGGGCACAGATACGCAGTATTTT
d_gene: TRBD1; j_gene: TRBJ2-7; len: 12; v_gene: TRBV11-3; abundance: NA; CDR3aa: CASSPGGYEQYF; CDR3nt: TGTGCCAGCAGTCCAGGGGGCTACGAGCAGTACTTC
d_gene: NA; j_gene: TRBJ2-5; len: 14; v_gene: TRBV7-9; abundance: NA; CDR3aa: CASSASLGQETQYF; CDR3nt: TGTGCCAGCAGCGCAAGCCTAGGACAAGAGACCCAGTACTTC
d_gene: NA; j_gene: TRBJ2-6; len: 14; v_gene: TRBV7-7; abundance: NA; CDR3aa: CASSLEPGANVLTF; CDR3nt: TGTGCCAGCAGCTTAGAGCCTGGGGCCAACGTCCTGACTTTC
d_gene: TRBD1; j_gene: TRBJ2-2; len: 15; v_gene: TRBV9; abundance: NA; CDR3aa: CASSVGTGGTGELFF; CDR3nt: TGTGCCAGCAGCGTAGGAACAGGGGGCACCGGGGAGCTGTTTTTT
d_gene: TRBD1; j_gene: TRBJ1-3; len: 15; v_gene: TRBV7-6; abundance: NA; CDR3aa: CASSLNRGIGNTIYF; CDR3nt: TGTGCCAGCAGCTTAAACAGGGGAATTGGAAACACCATATATTTT
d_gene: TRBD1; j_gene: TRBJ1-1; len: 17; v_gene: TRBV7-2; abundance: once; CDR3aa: CASTVLGQGARNTEAFF; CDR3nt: TGTGCCAGCACCGTTCTGGGACAGGGGGCGCGGAACACTGAAGCTTTCTTT
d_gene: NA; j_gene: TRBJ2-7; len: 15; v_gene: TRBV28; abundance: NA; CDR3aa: CASSDPTGNSYEQYF; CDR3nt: TGTGCCAGCAGTGACCCCACCGGAAACTCCTACGAGCAGTACTTC
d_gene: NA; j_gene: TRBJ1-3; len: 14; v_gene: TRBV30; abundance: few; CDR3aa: CAWSAGDPGNTIYF; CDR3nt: TGTGCCTGGAGTGCAGGGGATCCTGGAAACACCATATATTTT
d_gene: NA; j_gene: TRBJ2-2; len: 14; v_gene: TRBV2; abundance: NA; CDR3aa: CASSGSKNTGELFF; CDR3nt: TGTGCCAGCAGTGGTTCCAAGAACACCGGGGAGCTGTTTTTT
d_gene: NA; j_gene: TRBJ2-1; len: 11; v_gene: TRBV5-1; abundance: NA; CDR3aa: CASSAHNEQFF; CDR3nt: TGCGCCAGCAGCGCACACAATGAGCAGTTCTTC
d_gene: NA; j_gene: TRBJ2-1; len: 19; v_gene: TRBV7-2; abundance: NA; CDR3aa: CASSLVGGGIAVSYNEQFF; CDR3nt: TGTGCCAGCAGCTTAGTGGGGGGTGGGATAGCGGTCTCCTACAATGAGCAGTTCTTC
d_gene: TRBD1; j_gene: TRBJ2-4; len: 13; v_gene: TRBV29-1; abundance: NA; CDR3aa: CSALRGAKNIQYF; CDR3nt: TGCAGCGCCCTCAGGGGGGCCAAAAACATTCAGTACTTC
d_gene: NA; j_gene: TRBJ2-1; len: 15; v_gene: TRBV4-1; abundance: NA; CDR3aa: CASSLHPLAYNEQFF; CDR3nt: TGCGCCAGCAGCCTCCACCCCTTGGCCTACAATGAGCAGTTCTTC
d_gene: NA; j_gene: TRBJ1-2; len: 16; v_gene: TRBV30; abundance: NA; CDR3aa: CAWRGSGVGPSYGYTF; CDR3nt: TGTGCCTGGAGAGGTTCGGGAGTTGGGCCTAGCTATGGCTACACCTTC
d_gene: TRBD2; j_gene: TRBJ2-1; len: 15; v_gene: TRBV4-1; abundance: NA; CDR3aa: CASSPRTSGYNEQFF; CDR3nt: TGCGCCAGCAGCCCCCGGACTAGCGGGTACAATGAGCAGTTCTTC
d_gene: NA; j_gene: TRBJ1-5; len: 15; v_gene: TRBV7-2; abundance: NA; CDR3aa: CASSPGTVARQPQHF; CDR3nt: TGTGCCAGCAGCCCGGGGACGGTGGCGCGTCAGCCCCAGCATTTT
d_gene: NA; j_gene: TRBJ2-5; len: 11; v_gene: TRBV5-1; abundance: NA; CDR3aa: CASMGGETQYF; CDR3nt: TGCGCCAGTATGGGGGGAGAGACCCAGTACTTC
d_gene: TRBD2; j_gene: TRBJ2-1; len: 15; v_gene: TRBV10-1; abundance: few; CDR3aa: CASSESARGVNEQFF; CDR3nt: TGCGCCAGCAGTGAGTCCGCTCGGGGGGTCAATGAGCAGTTCTTC
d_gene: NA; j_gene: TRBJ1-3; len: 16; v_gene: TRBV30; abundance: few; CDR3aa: CAWSIKYSFSGNTIYF; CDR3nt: TGTGCCTGGAGTATAAAGTACTCTTTCTCTGGAAACACCATATATTTT
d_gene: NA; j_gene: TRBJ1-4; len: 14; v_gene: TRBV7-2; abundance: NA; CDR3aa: CATGLGGRNEKLFF; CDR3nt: TGTGCCACGGGACTGGGGGGGAGGAATGAAAAACTGTTTTTT
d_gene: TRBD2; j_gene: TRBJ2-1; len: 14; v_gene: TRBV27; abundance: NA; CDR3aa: CASSFLAGVSEQFF; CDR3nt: TGTGCCAGCAGTTTTCTAGCGGGAGTTAGTGAGCAGTTCTTC